The 8 T cell receptor beta chains listed next were all sequenced from one sample in a study of T cell repertoires in ileal Crohn's disease. Stated time point: neoterminal ileum biopsy at postoperative endoscopy, about 6 months after surgery. Some clones are missing from TCRdb's copy, which holds only in-frame ones; the method was immunoSEQ multiplex PCR. The sample has 10,000 or so clones, 79% seen once. The source material was ileal tissue. All receptors derive from an adult with Crohn's disease.

The CDR3 DNA reads as TGTGCCAGCAGTTTATCGGGGCAGGGTCCATATGGCTACACCTTC. This translates into CASSLSGQGPYGYTF. J is TRBJ1-2 and V is TRBV27; perhaps TRBD1 as D (5 bases). This CDR3 has 15 residues. V was trimmed by 0 bases and J by 5 bases, leaving 13 bases between them. Germline V gene data show CDR1 as MNHEY and CDR2 as SMNVEV (reference sequence).

V gene TRBV2 combines with J gene TRBJ2-2, with D unresolved. Trimming stripped 0 bases from V and 6 bases from J, with 11 bases between. The CDR3 consists of 15 residues. Per germline, CDR1 SNHLY and CDR2 FYNNEI. CDR3 sequence: CASSEASSIAGELFF. The CDR3 DNA reads TGTGCCAGCAGTGAAGCGTCTAGTATTGCCGGGGAGCTGTTTTTT.

This rearrangement joins TRBV27 to TRBJ1-2, with TRBD1 matching over 7 bases. Germline V gene sequence: CDR1 MNHEY, CDR2 SMNVEV (reference sequence). CDR3 size: 14 residues. V lost 6 bases and J lost 2; bases outside the gene matches: 6. The CDR3 loop is CASRGTATNYGYTF. Here the CDR3 DNA reads TGTGCCAGCAGGGGGACAGCAACAAACTATGGCTACACCTTC.

This sequence joins TRBV19 and TRBJ2-5, with 11 bases lining up with TRBD2. CDR1 is LNHDA, CDR2 SQIVND, per germline (reference sequence). With 10 bases clipped from V and 5 bases from J, the junction kept 9 bases outside the gene matches. The CDR3 is made up of 14 amino acids. The CDR3, as DNA: TGTGCCACCTCGGGTAGCGGGGGGGTGGAGACCCAGTACTTC. As protein: CATSGSGGVETQYF.

The chain uses TRBV7-2 and TRBJ2-7, with D tentatively TRBD1 (6 bases). Germline V gene sequence: CDR1 SGHTA, CDR2 FQGNSA. The CDR3 has 15 residues. V lost 1 base to trimming and J lost 2 bases, with 12 bases between them. The DNA for the CDR3 is TGTGCCAGCAGCTTAGAGCCCCAGGGGACCTACGAGCAGTACTTC. Encoded protein: CASSLEPQGTYEQYF.

This chain connects TRBV7-2 to TRBJ2-7; weak D call: TRBD2 (5 bases). V lost 1 base, J lost 3 bases, and 16 bases lay in between. This CDR3 is 16 amino acids long. Germline CDR1 SGHTA, CDR2 FQGNSA. The CDR3 loop is CASSLGGLRARYEQYF. The CDR3 DNA reads as TGTGCCAGCAGCTTAGGGGGTCTGAGGGCACGCTACGAGCAGTACTTC.

The J gene is TRBJ2-5, the V gene TRBV7-9; 7 bases align to TRBD2. Unmatched junction bases numbered 5, after V lost 0 bases and J lost 1 base. Germline values: CDR1 SEHNR, CDR2 FQNEAQ (reference sequence). This CDR3 contains 16 residues. CDR3 sequence reads: CASSLATASGQETQYF. The CDR3, as DNA: TGTGCCAGCAGCTTAGCGACGGCTAGCGGCCAAGAGACCCAGTACTTC.

The gene calls are TRBV7-3 and TRBJ2-7, with D possibly matching TRBD2 (5 bases). The CDR3 is 13 amino acids. Germline CDR1 and CDR2: SGHTA and FQGTGA. The V gene lost 5 bases and the J gene lost 3 bases, with 11 bases spanning the gap. The CDR3 sequence: CASSLARGYEQYF. The DNA of the CDR3 is TGTGCCAGCAGCCTGGCCCGGGGCTACGAGCAGTACTTC.